A selection of T cell receptor beta chains follows, all from one sample in a study of T-cell memory formation after mild COVID-19. TCRdb fed the 5' RACE reads into MiXCR, producing one record per CDR3 protein. This table has just under 550,000 distinct CDR3 sequences, over 20% appearing once. The sequenced sample consisted of PBMCs or a T cell subset sorted from them (not recorded which). The source is an adult woman who had mild COVID-19 (a few samples of this study predate the infection). Cell type and time point are not known. Each CDR3 is given without its conserved first and last residue.

TRBV12-3/TRBV12-4 | ASSGAMGYGYT
TRBV3-1 | ASSRGGTGGRPQH
TRBV7-2 | ASSLDGLTYEQY
TRBV5-1 | ASIQSSAGPYEQY
TRBV5-1 | ASSLEAGGGEQY
TRBV6-6 | ASRPGQGFQPQH
TRBV12-3/TRBV12-4 | ASSWVDSAEAF
TRBV11-3 | ASSLAGHGLYNEQF
TRBV20-1 | SAWAGNTEAF
TRBV7-9 | ASSRIEGETQY
TRBV13 | ASSPSGLMGEQF
TRBV11-2 | ASSMGLAGGWSYNEQF
TRBV4-2 | ASSQEAVYNEQF
TRBV24-1 | ATSDLSGTGELF
TRBV27 | ASSVLTSGSTDTQY
TRBV3-1 | ASSQASSAAYGYT
TRBV7-2 | ASSPMGAKNIQY
TRBV29-1 | SVDFGGGDNEQF
TRBV3-1 | ASSPSGQIPGANVLT
TRBV12-2 | ASRLRAGLGTDTQY
TRBV7-9 | ASSLGSSLGQY
TRBV7-8 | ASSLAPGGNYGYT
TRBV11-2 | ASSLLDTDTEAF
TRBV3-1 | ASSPVGLGVNTEAF
TRBV29-1 | SVGKRLTDTQY
TRBV12-3/TRBV12-4 | ASRGLAGGRSYNEQF
TRBV24-1 | ATSDTGVGKGTEAF
TRBV24-1 | ATGTSNEQF
TRBV20-1 | SARAPQGGYGYT
TRBV7-2 | ASSLERERLMETQY
TRBV2 | ASSPNSDRVVIAGELF
TRBV18 | ASSPGEGSGYT
TRBV29-1 | SVNRDTENTIY
TRBV7-9 | ASSLAGQLNYGYT
TRBV10-3 | AISDPGGATHEQF
TRBV7-8 | ASSFGLAGTDTQY
TRBV10-3 | AIRGTGGHNYGYT
TRBV9 | ASSVDPGTFYGYT
TRBV7-8 | ASSIGQGVFATNEKLF
TRBV29-1 | SAEDGENTEAF
TRBV11-2 | ASSLSPKQWAKNIQY
TRBV7-9 | ASSFVDRGLSYEQY
TRBV20-1 | SARDPLGGSSYEQY
TRBV7-6 | ASSLDRGTGEQY
TRBV6-1 | ASSEFVGDEQF
TRBV12-3/TRBV12-4 | ASSPGLAGRYEQF
TRBV11-2 | ASSLEFRGGRTDTQY